This TCR beta chain stems from a study of T cells after yellow fever vaccination. TCRdb reanalysed the 5' RACE reads using MiXCR and keeps one entry per CDR3 protein. The data show about 320,000 distinct CDR3 sequences, under 15% seen once. V lost 5 bases, J lost 5 bases, and 15 bases lay in between. The CDR3 has 14 residues. From germline, CDR1 is SEHNR and CDR2 FQNEAQ (reference sequence). The source of this sequence is a man between 18 and 35 years old who received the YFV17D yellow fever vaccine. The chain is built from TRBV7-9 and TRBJ2-5, with TRBD1 as a possible D gene (6 bases). The sequences come from CD4+ T cells sorted from PBMCs, collected 15 days after the yellow fever booster vaccination. The CDR3: CASSTRGTRETQYF. In DNA, the CDR3 is TGTGCCAGCAGCACTAGGGGGACCCGGGAGACCCAGTACTTC.